This passage covers 21 T cell receptor beta chains from one sample sequenced in a study of T cells in Graves' hyperthyroidism and ophthalmopathy. Amplification of TCR beta CDR3 regions was performed using RNA transcripts as template. Initially, a first-round RT-PCR of the TCR CDR3 employed the HTBI primer set. TCRdb processed the multiplex PCR reads anew with MiXCR; each CDR3 protein has one entry. Among 300,000 to 400,000 distinct CDR3 sequences listed, around 20% were seen once. Sample: blood. Receptor source: a woman aged 45-65 years with Graves' hyperthyroidism.

This clonotype was observed many times. CDR3 sequence (DNA): TGTGCCAGCAGATCCTTAGGACCGGGGACAGATACGCAGTATTTT. This translates into CASRSLGPGTDTQYF. V gene TRBV7-9 combines with J gene TRBJ2-3; possible D gene TRBD2, 5 bases. Germline CDR1 reads SEHNR; CDR2 reads FQNEAQ (reference sequence). Trimming cost V 6 bases and J 3 bases, with 16 bases left between them. This CDR3 region has 15 residues. The variable domain in full, completed from reference TRBV7-9 and TRBJ2-3, reads DTGVSQNPRHKITKRGQNVTFRCDPISEHNRLYWYRQTLGQGPEFLTYFQNEAQLEKSRLLSDRFSAERPKGSFSTLEIQRTEQGDSAMYLCASRSLGPGTDTQYFGPGTRLTVL.

This clonotype has more than one count but fewer than ten. The chain has TRBV7-8 and TRBJ2-5, with D possibly TRBD2 on 6 matching bases. This CDR3 is built from 16 residues. The germline V gene has CDR1 SGHVS and CDR2 FQNEAQ. The V end lost 5 bases, the J end lost 1 base, and 17 bases lay between the germline ends. The DNA of the CDR3 is TGTGCCAGCAGCCGGTACGGAGGGCAAATCCAAGAGACCCAGTACTTC. This sequence encodes CASSRYGGQIQETQYF.

The V gene is TRBV12-3 or TRBV12-4, the J gene TRBJ1-2; D not certain. Trimming cost V 3 bases and J 4 bases, with 12 bases left between them. This CDR3 is built from 14 residues. CDR3 loop: CASSLATYGYGYTF. The CDR3 nucleotides read TGTGCCAGCAGTTTGGCAACCTACGGCTATGGCTACACCTTC.

On this clonotype itself: A clone one base away is much larger, so this may be a read error. This chain uses TRBV30 with TRBJ1-4, with D unclear. Germline CDR1 is GTSNPN and CDR2 is SVGIG (reference sequence). CDR3 length: 15 residues. CDR3 nucleotides: TGTGCCTGGAGTCCCCCTGGGTTAACTAATGAAAGACTGTTTTTT. This gives the protein CAWSPPGLTNERLFF.

The chain has TRBV27 and TRBJ1-1, with D perhaps matching TRBD1 (6 bases). Germline V gene data show CDR1 as MNHEY and CDR2 as SMNVEV (reference sequence). Trimming stripped 1 base from V and 4 bases from J, with 10 bases between. This CDR3 spans 14 amino acids. CDR3 DNA sequence: TGTGCCAGCAGTTTATTACAGGGTGGCACTGAAGCTTTCTTT. It specifies CASSLLQGGTEAFF.

The chain recombines TRBV5-6 with TRBJ2-5; 7 positions match TRBD2. Per germline, CDR1 SGHDT and CDR2 YYEEEE. The CDR3 is made up of 15 amino acids. Trimming at V came to 4 bases and at J to 1 base, leaving 7 bases not matched to a gene. The CDR3 DNA follows: TGTGCCAGCAGCCCGGCGCGGGGGAGCCAAGAGACCCAGTACTTC. It translates to CASSPARGSQETQYF.

The chain combines TRBV9 with TRBJ2-3; 8 bases are shared with TRBD1. CDR1 SGDLS and CDR2 YYNGEE come from the germline V gene. Trimming cost V 4 bases and J 3 bases; bases outside gene matches: 7. The CDR3 extends over 15 amino acids. CDR3 sequence reads: CASSTWTGSTDTQYF. For the CDR3, the DNA is TGTGCCAGCAGCACCTGGACAGGGTCGACAGATACGCAGTATTTT.

With regard to this clonotype: No conserved phenylalanine or tryptophan ends this CDR3, so it is likely a read error. No DNA is shown, since the ends of the CDR3 on it are uncertain; the CDR3 is the one TCRdb lists. The rearrangement uses TRBV7-3 and TRBJ2-1; the table's TRBD1 call for D was not verified on the DNA. The CDR3 sequence runs 15 residues, both termini included. Germline assignment: CDR1 SGHTA and CDR2 FQGTGA. The CDR3 spells CASSPPGTSYNEQSL.

The rearrangement links TRBV19 to TRBJ1-5; perhaps TRBD1 as D (5 bases). Trimming stripped 8 bases from V and 3 bases from J, with 8 bases between. CDR3 length: 12 amino acids. Germline V lookup: CDR1 LNHDA, CDR2 SQIVND (reference sequence). The CDR3: CASYGANQPQHF. CDR3 in DNA: TGTGCCAGTTATGGGGCCAATCAGCCCCAGCATTTT.

The chain has TRBV27 and TRBJ2-1; D tentatively fits TRBD1 or TRBD2 (6 bases each). This CDR3 contains 17 residues. The V gene lost 6 bases and the J gene lost 7 bases, with 25 bases spanning the gap. CDR1 and CDR2 from the germline V gene are MNHEY and SMNVEV (reference sequence). For the CDR3, the DNA is TGTGCCAGCAGGCCACAGGGAGCGGAGTTGGGGGGTAATGAGCAGTTCTTC. Translated: CASRPQGAELGGNEQFF.

This clonotype was recorded many times. The gene calls are TRBV6-1 and TRBJ2-7; 10 nucleotides match TRBD1. The CDR3 consists of 16 residues. Germline CDR1 and CDR2: MNHNS and SASEGT. J lost 2 bases, V lost 1 base, and 5 bases had no gene match. The CDR3 loop reads CASSEVAGTGAYEQYF. As DNA, the CDR3 is TGTGCCAGCAGTGAAGTAGCCGGGACAGGGGCCTACGAGCAGTACTTC.

This clonotype appeared a few times. This rearrangement joins TRBV5-1 to TRBJ1-5; TRBD1 matches 9 bases. V dropped 3 bases and J dropped 4; count of bases not matched to a gene: 5. Germline assignment: CDR1 SGHRS and CDR2 YFSETQ. This CDR3 region has 15 residues. In DNA, the CDR3 is TGCGCCAGCAGCTGGGGGACAGGGAGGAATCAGCCCCAGCATTTT. Translated: CASSWGTGRNQPQHF. The variable domain in full, completed from reference TRBV5-1 and TRBJ1-5, reads KAGVTQTPRYLIKTRGQQVTLSCSPISGHRSVSWYQQTPGQGLQFLFEYFSETQRNKGNFPGRFSGRQFSNSRSEMNVSTLELGDSALYLCASSWGTGRNQPQHFGDGTRLSIL.

This clonotype was seen at least ten times. J is TRBJ1-2 and V is TRBV30, with D hard to call. In germline, CDR1 is GTSNPN, CDR2 SVGIG (reference sequence). The V end was cut by 4 bases, the J end by 3 bases, with 15 bases between. CDR3 length equals 14 residues. The CDR3 is CAWKPGRRDYGYTF. DNA of the CDR3: TGTGCCTGGAAGCCAGGACGCCGAGACTATGGCTACACCTTC.

This clonotype was counted at least ten times. V gene TRBV27 combines with J gene TRBJ2-5; 9 bases are shared with TRBD2. The V gene end was trimmed by 6 bases and the J gene end by 0 bases; junction bases not matched to a gene: 11. This CDR3 contains 17 residues. Per germline, CDR1 MNHEY and CDR2 SMNVEV (reference sequence). In nucleotides, the CDR3 is TGTGCCAGCAGCCTGACTAGCGGATATGGGTACCAAGAGACCCAGTACTTC. Translating it yields CASSLTSGYGYQETQYF.

As concerns this clonotype: It may be a read error: a sequence one base away is much more abundant. The V and J genes are TRBV30 and TRBJ2-2, with D maybe TRBD2 (6 bases). Trimming took 8 bases from V and 8 from J, leaving 27 bases between them. CDR1 is GTSNPN and CDR2 is SVGIG in the germline V gene (reference sequence). The CDR3 contains 16 residues. CDR3 in DNA: TGTGCCACTCAAAAACCCCCCCTAACGGGAGCTGGGGAGCTGTTTTTT. Translated: CATQKPPLTGAGELFF. The variable domain in full, with the rest retrieved from reference TRBV30 and TRBJ2-2, is SQTIHQWPATLVQPVGSPLSLECTVEGTSNPNLYWYRQAAGRGLQLLFYSVGIGQISSEVPQNLSASRPQDRQFILSSKKLLLSDSGFYLCATQKPPLTGAGELFFGEGSRLTVL.

The chain has TRBV5-6 and TRBJ2-1; 9 bases are a match to TRBD2. This CDR3 spans 14 amino acids. Germline V gene sequence: CDR1 SGHDT, CDR2 YYEEEE. The junction had 7 bases not matched to a gene; V was cut back by 7 bases and J by 5 bases. The CDR3 reads CASGIAGVNNEQFF. Written as DNA, the CDR3 is TGTGCCAGCGGAATAGCGGGAGTGAACAATGAGCAGTTCTTC.

This clonotype was counted many times. The chain is built from TRBV28 and TRBJ1-6; D is perhaps TRBD1 (5 bases). Trimming shortened V by 5 bases and J by 9 bases, and 17 bases separated the two germline ends. This CDR3 has 15 amino acids. The germline CDR1 and CDR2 sequences are MDHEN and SYDVKM. CDR3 nucleotide sequence: TGTGCCAGCAGTAGCAGCGGGGCATGGATTTCACCCCTCCACTTT. Its translation: CASSSSGAWISPLHF.

This clonotype was found once. This chain uses TRBV27 with TRBJ1-1; D is unclear. CDR3 length: 13 residues. The ends were cut back, 1 base at V and 6 bases at J, with 9 bases in the middle. Germline lookup yields CDR1 MNHEY and CDR2 SMNVEV (reference sequence). The CDR3 sequence is CASSLLGGAEAFF. The CDR3 DNA is TGTGCCAGCAGTTTATTAGGAGGCGCTGAAGCTTTCTTT.

This clonotype was seen many times. Here the CDR3 DNA reads TGCAGTGCTACAGGACTAGCGGCCTACGAGCAGTACTTC. This codes for CSATGLAAYEQYF. The chain has TRBV20-1 and TRBJ2-7; 10 nucleotides agree with TRBD2. The junction had 2 bases not matched to a gene; V was cut back by 4 bases and J by 2 bases. The germline CDR1 and CDR2 sequences are DFQATT and SNEGSKA (reference sequence). The CDR3 is 13 residues long.

This clonotype has ten or more counts. This chain joins TRBV20-1 and TRBJ2-5; the D is unclear. Germline values: CDR1 DFQATT, CDR2 SNEGSKA (reference sequence). Trimming removed 2 bases at V and 0 bases at J, with 10 bases between. This CDR3 is built from 14 residues. The CDR3 DNA sequence: TGCAGTGCTAGACTCGCGGCGTACCAAGAGACCCAGTACTTC. This gives the protein CSARLAAYQETQYF.

This clonotype was recorded many times. The chain joins TRBV28 to TRBJ2-3; D unclear. This CDR3 has 14 residues. Trimming removed 7 bases at V and 4 bases at J, with 15 bases between. Germline-derived CDR1 and CDR2 are MDHEN and SYDVKM. The CDR3 loop reads CASTYSRAADTQYF. In DNA form, the CDR3 reads TGTGCCAGCACCTACTCTAGGGCGGCAGATACGCAGTATTTT.